The TCR beta chain under discussion was sequenced for a study of T cells after posttransplantation cyclophosphamide. Whole-study results and caveats: Tissue-infiltrating T cells from skin or gut overlapped little with blood T cells.

V was clipped by 0 bases and J by 6 bases; unmatched bases: 10. Germline assignment: CDR1 LGHNA and CDR2 YSLEER. The CDR3 has 17 amino acids. This related bone marrow graft donor gave peripheral blood on the day of marrow donation. This clone was detected many times. No antigen is known for it. TCRdb keeps only in-frame clones here, not all; method: immunoSEQ multiplex PCR. The repertoire consists of fewer than 40,000 clones, none detected only once. Sequencing input: PBMCs. The source is a woman aged 30 to 39 in good health and a related stem cell transplant donor. The chain joins TRBV4-3 to TRBJ2-3, with 9 bases fitting TRBD2. In nucleotides, the CDR3 is TGCGCCAGCAGCCAAGAAGGCGGGGGGGCCAGTTCGGATACGCAGTATTTT. Its translation is CASSQEGGGASSDTQYF.